The 30 T cell receptor beta chains reported below all come from one sample, sequenced in a study of breast tumors, draining lymph nodes, adjacent tissues. TCRdb ran MiXCR on the multiplex PCR reads and lists one entry per CDR3 protein. The sample has approximately 21,000 distinct CDR3 sequences, roughly 40% seen once. The sequenced sample consisted of breast tumor tissue. Receptors were obtained from a female donor with breast cancer. Some clones in this sample may be carry-over from other donors' samples.

Remarks on this clonotype: The CDR3 ends on some other residue instead of the conserved phenylalanine or tryptophan, so this is likely a read error. This chain uses TRBV20-1 with TRBJ2-7; the D call may be TRBD1 or TRBD2 (7 bases each). This CDR3 comprises 12 residues. V was trimmed by 6 bases and J by 9 bases, leaving 18 bases between them. Per the germline V gene, CDR1 is DFQATT and CDR2 is SNEGSKA (reference sequence). CDR3 sequence reads: CSAPGGGPRQYL. The CDR3 DNA sequence: TGCAGTGCCCCAGGGGGGGGTCCTCGGCAGTACCTC.

This clonotype was detected many times. V gene TRBV2 combines with J gene TRBJ2-5; 7 bases line up with TRBD1. Germline trimming cut 5 bases from V and 4 bases from J; bases unmatched to any gene: 4. Germline loops: CDR1 SNHLY, CDR2 FYNNEI. CDR3 length: 13 residues. CDR3 loop: CASSPDRLETQYF. CDR3 bases: TGTGCCAGCAGTCCGGACAGGTTAGAGACCCAGTACTTC. The full variable domain, in which reference TRBV2 and TRBJ2-5 provide the parts outside the CDR3, is EPEVTQTPSHQVTQMGQEVILRCVPISNHLYFYWYRQILGQKVEFLVSFYNNEISEKSEIFDDQFSVERPDGSNFTLKIRSTKLEDSAMYFCASSPDRLETQYFGPGTRLLVL.

A note on this clonotype: The germline gene is not matched at one end of the junction; a read error may be the cause. The chain has TRBV9 and TRBJ2-3, with D perhaps matching TRBD1 or TRBD2 (6 bases each). The length of the CDR3 is 13 residues. The V gene's germline CDR1 is SGDLS and CDR2 YYNGEE. The CDR3 loop reads CASSLEGGDKQYF. The CDR3 region has the DNA TGTGCCAGCAGCTTAGAGGGGGGAGATAAGCAGTATTTT. Complete variable domain (other parts from reference TRBV9 and TRBJ2-3): DSGVTQTPKHLITATGQRVTLRCSPRSGDLSVYWYQQSLDQGLQFLIQYYNGEERAKGNILERFSAQQFPDLHSELNLSSLELGDSALYFCASSLEGGDKQYFGPGTRLTVL.

The rearrangement uses TRBV18 and TRBJ2-5, with a tentative D call TRBD2 (6 bases). CDR1 and CDR2 (germline): KGHSH, LQKENI. The CDR3 sequence is 12 residues long. V dropped 3 bases and J dropped 6 bases, with 8 bases sitting between them. The CDR3 loop is CASSPEGKTQYF. DNA of the CDR3: TGTGCCAGCTCACCGGAGGGGAAGACCCAGTACTTC.

In its sample, this clonotype was seen many times. This sequence joins TRBV5-6 and TRBJ2-7, with 7 bases matching TRBD1. Per the germline V gene, CDR1 is SGHDT and CDR2 is YYEEEE. The CDR3 runs 14 residues. V gave up 4 bases and J gave up 6 bases; unmatched junction bases: 10. The CDR3 protein is CASSPRAWTGEQYF. CDR3 bases: TGTGCCAGCAGCCCTCGAGCATGGACAGGCGAGCAGTACTTC.

This clonotype was detected many times. The V gene is TRBV12-3 or TRBV12-4, the J gene TRBJ1-2, with 11 bases aligning to TRBD1. After removal of 6 bases from V and 8 bases from J, the junction contained 5 bases not matched to a gene. This CDR3 has 13 amino acids. CDR3 in DNA: TGTGCCAGCAGAGGACAGGGGGCTAGAGGCTACACCTTC. Protein product: CASRGQGARGYTF.

This clonotype rates as medium-sized. This rearrangement joins TRBV24-1 to TRBJ2-3; D perhaps matches TRBD2 (5 bases). In germline, CDR1 is KGHDR, CDR2 SFDVKD. Trimming left V 3 bases short and J 1 base short, with 10 bases between. The CDR3 is made up of 15 amino acids. The DNA of the CDR3 is TGTGCCACCAGTGATCCGGGGTCCCGCACAGATACGCAGTATTTT. Translating gives CATSDPGSRTDTQYF.

Many counts were recorded for this clonotype. The chain carries TRBV2 and TRBJ1-5; 9 bases agree with TRBD1. The germline V gene has CDR1 SNHLY and CDR2 FYNNEI. The CDR3 covers 19 residues. V lost 5 bases to trimming and J lost 1 base; unmatched junction nucleotides: 15. This CDR3 reads CASSWDREGGSQSNQPQHF. The CDR3 nucleotides are TGTGCCAGCAGTTGGGACAGGGAAGGAGGGAGTCAGAGCAATCAGCCCCAGCATTTT.

The chain links TRBV2 to TRBJ1-5; 11 bases line up with TRBD1. Germline values: CDR1 SNHLY, CDR2 FYNNEI. This CDR3 is built from 15 residues. V lost 4 bases, J lost 5 bases, and 4 bases stayed unmatched. CDR3 region: CASSGLGQGDQPQHF. The CDR3 nucleotides read TGTGCCAGCAGTGGACTGGGACAGGGGGATCAGCCCCAGCATTTT.

Only a few counts were recorded for this clonotype. The chain combines TRBV6-1 with TRBJ2-5; 14 positions agree with TRBD2. The V segment lost 5 bases and the J segment 3 bases; nucleotides outside the gene matches: 17. Germline CDR1 MNHNS, CDR2 SASEGT. The CDR3 is made up of 20 amino acids. CDR3 coding DNA: TGTGCCAGCAGTCTTACCCCCGGGACTAGCGGGAGTGTTACAAAAGAGACCCAGTACTTC. This translates into CASSLTPGTSGSVTKETQYF.

This clonotype occurred many times. The chain couples TRBV4-1 to TRBJ2-5, with 13 bases identical to TRBD2. This CDR3 spans 19 amino acids. Germline V gene sequence: CDR1 MGHRA, CDR2 YSYEKL. The ends lost 0 bases at V and 1 base at J; junction bases unmatched: 8. This CDR3 reads CASSQERETSGGPQETQYF. In DNA form, the CDR3 reads TGCGCCAGCAGCCAAGAAAGAGAGACTAGCGGGGGGCCCCAAGAGACCCAGTACTTC.

This clonotype was recorded at least ten times. CDR3 nucleotide sequence: TGTGCCACCAGCCGGGACAGAGCCAAAAACATTCAGTACTTC. Translated: CATSRDRAKNIQYF. The chain combines TRBV15 with TRBJ2-4, with 7 bases aligning to TRBD1. The germline V gene encodes CDR1 LNHNV and CDR2 YYDKDF (reference sequence). The length of the CDR3 is 14 residues. V lost 5 bases, J lost 0 bases, and 1 base stayed unmatched.

Only one count was recorded for this clonotype. One junction end disagrees with the germline gene, perhaps due to a read error. The gene calls are TRBV7-2 and TRBJ2-7, with D hard to call. The CDR3 runs to 14 residues. CDR1 SGHTA and CDR2 FQGNSA come from the germline V gene. The CDR3 DNA reads TGTGCCAGCAGCTTACGGTCTAAACCCTACGAACAGTACTTC. Translated: CASSLRSKPYEQYF.

J is TRBJ2-3 and V is TRBV6-5; TRBD2 matches at 8 bases. This CDR3 spans 15 amino acids. Germline CDR1 and CDR2: MNHEY and SVGAGI. The trim removed 2 bases at V and 3 bases at J, leaving 4 bases unmatched. CDR3 amino acids: CASSYIASGTDTQYF. The CDR3 coding sequence is TGTGCCAGCAGTTACATAGCTAGCGGGACAGATACGCAGTATTTT.

This clonotype occurred a few times. One end of the junction is discordant with germline, which a read error may explain. The V gene is TRBV24-1, the J gene TRBJ1-6; TRBD1 might be the D (6 bases). The germline V gene has CDR1 KGHDR and CDR2 SFDVKD. The CDR3 runs 14 residues. The DNA of the CDR3 is TGTGCCACCAGCGGGGGCGAACCAAAATTCCCCCCCCCCTTT. The encoded protein is CATSGGEPKFPPPF.

The J gene is TRBJ1-4, the V gene TRBV2; D not resolved. V was cut by 4 bases and J by 7 bases, with 10 bases left in between. The CDR3 is 13 residues long. Germline V CDR1 and CDR2: SNHLY, FYNNEI. CDR3 sequence: CASSGLAREKLFF. The CDR3, as DNA: TGTGCCAGCAGTGGCTTAGCGCGTGAAAAACTGTTTTTT.

V is TRBV3-1 and J is TRBJ2-7; D is undetermined. Between the trimmed V and J ends, which lost 3 bases and 2 bases, there was a span of 8 bases. The CDR3 has 13 amino acids. Germline CDR1 reads LGHDT; CDR2 reads YNNKEL (reference sequence). The CDR3 DNA follows: TGTGCCAGCAGCCAGCCCTTCGCCTACGAGCAGTACTTC. It translates to CASSQPFAYEQYF.

Many counts were recorded for this clonotype. V usage is TRBV12-5 and J usage is TRBJ2-5, with D perhaps TRBD1 or TRBD2 (5 bases each). The CDR3 is 16 residues long. CDR1 and CDR2 (germline): LGHNT, FRNRAP. V was trimmed by 1 base and J by 3 bases, leaving 15 bases between them. The CDR3 loop is CASGLAPQGAKETQYF. The CDR3 DNA reads TGTGCTAGTGGTTTGGCGCCCCAGGGAGCTAAAGAGACCCAGTACTTC.

This clonotype was observed at least ten times. The chain combines TRBV30 with TRBJ1-5, with a tentative D call TRBD1 (5 bases). The germline V gene has CDR1 GTSNPN and CDR2 SVGIG (reference sequence). V was clipped by 1 base and J by 1 base, with 5 bases between them. This CDR3 has 13 residues. The CDR3 protein is CAWSGGSNQPQHF. CDR3 DNA: TGTGCCTGGAGTGGGGGGAGCAATCAGCCCCAGCATTTT.

CDR3 nucleotide sequence: TGCAGTGCAGACAAGCCGGGACAGGCGGTACACGAGCAGTACTTC. It encodes CSADKPGQAVHEQYF. The chain is built from TRBV20-1 and TRBJ2-7, with 8 bases aligning to TRBD1. Per germline, CDR1 DFQATT and CDR2 SNEGSKA (reference sequence). This CDR3 spans 15 amino acids. V trimming: 6 bases; J trimming: 5 bases; junction bases outside the gene matches: 15.

This clonotype was recorded at least ten times. V usage is TRBV12-3 or TRBV12-4 and J usage is TRBJ2-1; TRBD1 matches at 8 bases. Trimming removed 8 bases from V and 4 bases from J; junction bases left unmatched: 10. This CDR3 region has 15 residues. The CDR3 DNA sequence: TGTGCCAGCTCTGCGACAGGGGCCCTTTACAATGAGCAGTTCTTC. The encoded protein is CASSATGALYNEQFF.

The genes are TRBV6-2 or TRBV6-3 and TRBJ2-3; the D call may be TRBD1 or TRBD2 (7 bases each). CDR1 MNHEY and CDR2 SVGEGT come from the germline V gene. This CDR3 is built from 15 residues. Deletions cut 10 bases from V and 1 base from J, with 18 bases between. The chain's CDR3 is CAIHPGGARTDTQYF. The CDR3 DNA is TGTGCCATCCATCCAGGGGGGGCCCGCACAGATACGCAGTATTTT.

The V gene is TRBV5-6, the J gene TRBJ2-7; 10 bases are shared with TRBD1. Germline loops: CDR1 SGHDT, CDR2 YYEEEE. This CDR3 comprises 16 residues. After removal of 4 bases from V and 3 bases from J, the junction contained 10 bases not matched to a gene. The CDR3 coding sequence is TGTGCCAGCAGCCGAATCGACAGGGGGCTTAGCTACGAGCAGTACTTC. This codes for CASSRIDRGLSYEQYF.

This chain uses TRBV14 with TRBJ2-1, with 8 bases that match TRBD1. The CDR3 spans 16 residues. V was clipped by 0 bases and J by 4 bases; unmatched bases: 5. Per the germline V gene, CDR1 is SGHDN and CDR2 is FVKESK. This chain's CDR3 is CASSQEWTGPYNEQFF. The CDR3 coding sequence is TGTGCCAGCAGCCAAGAGTGGACAGGGCCTTACAATGAGCAGTTCTTC.

There are many counts of this clonotype. This sequence joins TRBV30 and TRBJ2-3, with 11 bases lining up with TRBD2. CDR3 length: 17 residues. Germline CDR1 and CDR2: GTSNPN and SVGIG (reference sequence). V was pared by 3 bases and J by 6 bases, with 14 bases of the junction left unmatched. The CDR3 DNA follows: TGTGCCTGGAGATCGGGACTAGCGGCCTTGAAAGCGGATACGCAGTATTTT. Translation: CAWRSGLAALKADTQYF.

In its sample, this clonotype was seen once. This sequence joins TRBV20-1 and TRBJ1-6, with a tentative D call TRBD1 (6 bases). Germline values: CDR1 DFQATT, CDR2 SNEGSKA (reference sequence). This CDR3 region has 11 residues. Deletions cut 3 bases from V and 14 bases from J, with 11 bases between. The CDR3 here is CSASQGIALHF. The CDR3 bases are TGCAGTGCTAGTCAGGGGATAGCCCTCCACTTT.

The chain combines TRBV10-1 with TRBJ1-1, with D unclear. This CDR3 is 15 amino acids long. CDR1 and CDR2 from the germline V gene are WNHNN and SYGVQD (reference sequence). V was trimmed by 2 bases and J by 1 base, leaving 11 bases between them. In DNA, the CDR3 is TGCGCCAGCAGTGAGGGGTCGGCGGGGAACACTGAAGCTTTCTTT. Its protein product is CASSEGSAGNTEAFF.

In its sample, this clonotype was seen many times. The chain recombines TRBV10-2 with TRBJ2-3; 11 bases line up with TRBD2. Germline loops: CDR1 WSHSY, CDR2 SAAADI. This CDR3 spans 16 amino acids. The V segment lost 4 bases and the J segment 6 bases; nucleotides outside the gene matches: 9. This CDR3 reads CASSGSLAGEGDTQYF. CDR3 nucleotide sequence: TGCGCCAGCAGTGGCTCACTAGCGGGAGAAGGGGATACGCAGTATTTT.

CDR3 region: CASRLRATYEQYF. CDR3 DNA sequence: TGTGCCAGCAGGTTGCGGGCTACCTACGAGCAGTACTTC. The V and J genes are TRBV7-8 and TRBJ2-7; weak D call: TRBD2 (5 bases). CDR3 length: 13 residues. V was pared by 6 bases and J by 2 bases, with 11 bases between. Per the germline V gene, CDR1 is SGHVS and CDR2 is FQNEAQ.

Relative to its sample, this clonotype is medium-sized. The chain recombines TRBV11-1 with TRBJ2-5; D uncertain. There are 15 residues in the CDR3. From germline, CDR1 is SGHAT and CDR2 FQDESV (reference sequence). V lost 1 base to trimming and J lost 1 base, with 10 bases between them. The chain's CDR3 is CASSLVFLGQETQYF. DNA for the CDR3: TGTGCCAGCAGCTTAGTGTTTTTAGGCCAAGAGACCCAGTACTTC.